The T cell receptor (beta chain) under discussion was sequenced for a study of identical twins. CDR3 size: 15 residues. CDR1 and CDR2 from the germline V gene are SGHRS and YFSETQ. The V gene lost 4 bases and the J gene lost 1 base, with 12 bases spanning the gap. Study results and limitations: Cross-sectional statistical analysis, not tracking of the same donors, underpinned the conclusions. There is a chance that invariant MAIT and iNKT cells partially muddied zero-insertion analyses.

A universal primer site came from template switching; cDNA carried unique molecular identifiers. MiXCR was run by TCRdb on the 5' RACE reads, yielding one entry per CDR3 protein. Altogether around 280,000 distinct CDR3 sequences are present, 6.5% to 9.5% being singletons, with the ten largest covering 2% to 2.5%. This clonotype was counted many times. Its antigen remains unknown. This sample was shared with a second study, whose subject was yellow fever vaccine responses in identical twins.

The specimen was memory (CD45RO+) T cells sorted from blood. The rearrangement joins TRBV5-1 to TRBJ2-1; perhaps TRBD2 as D (5 bases). The sequence was collected from a woman aged 18-29 years in good health. CDR3 DNA: TGCGCCAGCAGCCAACTAGACCTTTCCTACAATGAGCAGTTCTTC. Translated: CASSQLDLSYNEQFF.